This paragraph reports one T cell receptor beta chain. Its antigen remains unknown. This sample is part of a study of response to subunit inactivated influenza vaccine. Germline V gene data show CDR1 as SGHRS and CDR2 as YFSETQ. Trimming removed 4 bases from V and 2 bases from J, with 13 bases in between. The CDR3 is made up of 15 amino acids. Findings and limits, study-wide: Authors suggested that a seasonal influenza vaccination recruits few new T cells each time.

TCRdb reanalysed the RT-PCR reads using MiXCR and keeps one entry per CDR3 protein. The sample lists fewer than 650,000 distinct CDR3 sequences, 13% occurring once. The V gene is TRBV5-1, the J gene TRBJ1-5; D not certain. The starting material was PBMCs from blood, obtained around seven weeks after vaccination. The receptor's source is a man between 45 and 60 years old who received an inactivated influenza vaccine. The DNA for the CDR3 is TGCGCCAGCAGCCCCTCTGGGGTTCGCAATCAGCCCCAGCATTTT. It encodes CASSPSGVRNQPQHF.